Listed below are T cell receptor beta chains from one sample, sequenced in a study of Ad26.COV2.S vaccination and SARS-CoV-2 variants. Using immunoSEQ multiplex PCR, the repertoire was profiled, and TCRdb retains in-frame clones only, with some absent. The sample lists approximately 460,000 clones, roughly nine tenths occurring once. The sequences come from peripheral blood, collected in a trial of Ad26.COV2.S vaccine versus placebo. The receptors stem from a person aged 18-60 years who received the Ad26.COV2.S COVID-19 vaccine or a placebo. Both conserved end residues are part of each CDR3.

j_call,v_call,cdr3_aa
TRBJ2-2,TRBV7-9,CASSGSGVGELFF
TRBJ2-1,TRBV5-6,CASSLREQFF
TRBJ2-3,TRBV11-3,CASSLGGSTDTQYF
TRBJ2-7,TRBV6-2/TRBV6-3,CASSYSILGTASAYEQYF
TRBJ2-5,TRBV2,CASRFQETQYF
TRBJ2-7,TRBV2,CASSVDRGSYEQYF
TRBJ2-2,TRBV27,CASSLSPGPGELFF
TRBJ2-7,TRBV7-9,CASSPGGYEQYF
TRBJ2-5,TRBV6-1,CASSEVKRGGRETQYF
TRBJ2-7,TRBV4-2,CASSQPTSFEQYF
TRBJ1-1,TRBV11-2,CASSLGGMWSAFF
TRBJ1-2,TRBV3-1/TRBV3-2,CASSQDFGSPGRNYGYTF
TRBJ1-2,TRBV5-5,CASSFWRQGVNYGYTF
TRBJ2-7,TRBV19,CASGRGGKYEQYF
TRBJ2-2,TRBV30,CAWSEGGRGPGELFF
TRBJ1-5,TRBV9,CASSVGGGPNQPQHF
TRBJ1-5,TRBV12-3/TRBV12-4,CASSGQGGQPQHF